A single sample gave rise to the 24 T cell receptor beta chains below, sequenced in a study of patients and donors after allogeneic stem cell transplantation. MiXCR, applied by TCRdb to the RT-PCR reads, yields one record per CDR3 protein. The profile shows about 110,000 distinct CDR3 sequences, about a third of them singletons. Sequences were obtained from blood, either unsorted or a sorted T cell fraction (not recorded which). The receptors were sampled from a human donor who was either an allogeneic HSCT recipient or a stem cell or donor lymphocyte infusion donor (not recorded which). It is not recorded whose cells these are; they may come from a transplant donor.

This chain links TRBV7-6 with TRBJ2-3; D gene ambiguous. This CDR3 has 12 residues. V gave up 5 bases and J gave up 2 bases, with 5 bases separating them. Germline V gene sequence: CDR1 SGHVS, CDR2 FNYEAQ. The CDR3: CASSPDTDTQYF. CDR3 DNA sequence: TGTGCCAGCAGCCCGGACACAGATACGCAGTATTTT.

CDR3 in amino acids: CSGGGRSYNEQFF. As DNA, the CDR3 is TGCAGTGGAGGCGGGCGCTCCTACAATGAGCAGTTCTTC. This chain joins TRBV20-1 and TRBJ2-1, with D perhaps matching TRBD2 (5 bases). The germline V gene encodes CDR1 DFQATT and CDR2 SNEGSKA (reference sequence). The V gene lost 7 bases and the J gene lost 0 bases, with 10 bases spanning the gap. This CDR3 spans 13 amino acids.

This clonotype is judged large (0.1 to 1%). The CDR3 spells CASRPGNTEAFF. DNA for the CDR3: TGTGCCAGCAGACCCGGGAACACTGAAGCTTTCTTT. This chain connects TRBV12-3 or TRBV12-4 to TRBJ1-1, with no clear D. The CDR3 runs 12 residues. V dropped 6 bases and J dropped 1 base, with 6 bases sitting between them.

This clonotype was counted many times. Here the CDR3 DNA reads TGCGCCAGCAGTCGGAGCACAGGTCCTAACTATGGCTACACCTTC. It translates to CASSRSTGPNYGYTF. The rearrangement uses TRBV4-3 and TRBJ1-2; TRBD1 is a possible D gene (5 bases). CDR3 length: 15 amino acids. Germline CDR1 LGHNA, CDR2 YSLEER. Trimming pared 6 bases from V and 0 bases from J, leaving 14 bases between.

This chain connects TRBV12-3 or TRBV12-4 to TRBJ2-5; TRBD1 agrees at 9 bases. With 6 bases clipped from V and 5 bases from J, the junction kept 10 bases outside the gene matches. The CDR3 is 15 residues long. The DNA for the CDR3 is TGTGCCAGCAGCTTACAGGGGGCGACACGGGAGACCCAGTACTTC. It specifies CASSLQGATRETQYF.

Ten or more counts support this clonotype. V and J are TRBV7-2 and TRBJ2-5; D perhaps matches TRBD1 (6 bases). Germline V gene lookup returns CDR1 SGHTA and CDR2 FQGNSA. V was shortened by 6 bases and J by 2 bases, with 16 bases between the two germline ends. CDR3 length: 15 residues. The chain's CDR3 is CASSRQEGQQETQYF. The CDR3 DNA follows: TGTGCCAGCAGTCGCCAAGAGGGACAACAAGAGACCCAGTACTTC.

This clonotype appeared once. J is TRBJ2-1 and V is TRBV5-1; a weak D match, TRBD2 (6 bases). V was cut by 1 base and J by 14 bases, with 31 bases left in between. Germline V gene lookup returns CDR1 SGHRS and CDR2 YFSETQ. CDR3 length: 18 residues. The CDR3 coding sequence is TGCGCCAGCAGCTTGAGTCTTCCGGACACGGGATTAGATAGCGGAAAGTTCTTC. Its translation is CASSLSLPDTGLDSGKFF. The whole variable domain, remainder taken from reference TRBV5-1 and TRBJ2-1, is KAGVTQTPRYLIKTRGQQVTLSCSPISGHRSVSWYQQTPGQGLQFLFEYFSETQRNKGNFPGRFSGRQFSNSRSEMNVSTLELGDSALYLCASSLSLPDTGLDSGKFFGPGTRLTVL.

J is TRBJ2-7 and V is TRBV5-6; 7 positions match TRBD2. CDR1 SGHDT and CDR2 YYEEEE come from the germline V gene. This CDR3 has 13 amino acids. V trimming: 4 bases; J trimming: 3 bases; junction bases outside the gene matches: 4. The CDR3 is CASSRGGVYEQYF. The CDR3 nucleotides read TGTGCCAGCAGCCGCGGGGGAGTCTACGAGCAGTACTTC.

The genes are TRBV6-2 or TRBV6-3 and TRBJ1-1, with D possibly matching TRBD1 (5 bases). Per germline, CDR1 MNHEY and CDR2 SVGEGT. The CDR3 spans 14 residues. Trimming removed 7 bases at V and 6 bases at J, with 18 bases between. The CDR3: CASTPDNLKAEAFF. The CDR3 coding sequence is TGTGCCAGCACTCCGGACAACCTAAAGGCTGAAGCTTTCTTT.

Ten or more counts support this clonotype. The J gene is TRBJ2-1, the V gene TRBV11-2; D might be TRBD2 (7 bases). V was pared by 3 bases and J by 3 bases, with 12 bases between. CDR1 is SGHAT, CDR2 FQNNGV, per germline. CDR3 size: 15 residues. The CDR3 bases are TGTGCCAGCAGCTTGGGGGGGGCGGTCTACAATGAGCAGTTCTTC. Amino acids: CASSLGGAVYNEQFF.

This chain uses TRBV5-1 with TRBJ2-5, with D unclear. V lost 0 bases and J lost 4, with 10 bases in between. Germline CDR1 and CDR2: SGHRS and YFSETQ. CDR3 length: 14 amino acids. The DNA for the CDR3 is TGCGCCAGCAGCTTGGCCCAGGCTGCAGAGACCCAGTACTTC. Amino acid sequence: CASSLAQAAETQYF.

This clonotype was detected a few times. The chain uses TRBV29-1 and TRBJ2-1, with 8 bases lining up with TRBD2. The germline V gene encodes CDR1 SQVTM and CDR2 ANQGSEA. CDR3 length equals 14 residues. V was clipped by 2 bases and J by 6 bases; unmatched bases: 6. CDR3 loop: CSVEPGLVPNEQFF. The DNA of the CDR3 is TGCAGCGTTGAACCGGGACTAGTTCCCAATGAGCAGTTCTTC.

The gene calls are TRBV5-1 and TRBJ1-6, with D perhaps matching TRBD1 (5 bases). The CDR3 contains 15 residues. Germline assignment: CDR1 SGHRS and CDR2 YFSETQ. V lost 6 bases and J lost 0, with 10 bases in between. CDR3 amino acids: CASTGMSSYNSPLHF. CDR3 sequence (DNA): TGCGCCAGCACAGGGATGAGCTCCTATAATTCACCCCTCCACTTT.

The CDR3 nucleotides are TGCGCCAGCAGAAGAGCTGGGGAGGTCACTGAAGCTTTCTTT. Its translation is CASRRAGEVTEAFF. V and J are TRBV23-1 and TRBJ1-1, with D uncertain. TRBV23-1 is flagged as an ORF with uncertain function. CDR3 length: 14 residues. Trimming took 6 bases from V and 4 from J, leaving 15 bases between them.

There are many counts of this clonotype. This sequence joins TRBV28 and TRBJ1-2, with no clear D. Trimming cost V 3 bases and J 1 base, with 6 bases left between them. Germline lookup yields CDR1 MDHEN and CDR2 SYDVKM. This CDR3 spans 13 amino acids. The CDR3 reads CASSFGVNYGYTF. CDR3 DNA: TGTGCCAGCAGTTTTGGGGTTAACTATGGCTACACCTTC.

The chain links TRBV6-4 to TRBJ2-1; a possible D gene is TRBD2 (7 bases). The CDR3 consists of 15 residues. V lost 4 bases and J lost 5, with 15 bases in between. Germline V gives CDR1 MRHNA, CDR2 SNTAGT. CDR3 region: CASSVGGAGDNEQFF. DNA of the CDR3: TGTGCCAGCAGTGTAGGGGGGGCAGGTGACAATGAGCAGTTCTTC.

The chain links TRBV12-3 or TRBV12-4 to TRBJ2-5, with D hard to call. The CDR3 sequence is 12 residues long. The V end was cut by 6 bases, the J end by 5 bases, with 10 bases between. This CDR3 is CASSILGETQYF. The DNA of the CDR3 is TGTGCCAGCAGCATCTTAGGGGAGACCCAGTACTTC.

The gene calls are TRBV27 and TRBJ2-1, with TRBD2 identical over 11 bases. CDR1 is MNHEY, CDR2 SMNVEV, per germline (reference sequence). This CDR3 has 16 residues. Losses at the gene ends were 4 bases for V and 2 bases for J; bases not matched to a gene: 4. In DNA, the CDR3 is TGTGCCAGCAGTTATAGCGGGAGGGGGGCCTACAATGAGCAGTTCTTC. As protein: CASSYSGRGAYNEQFF.

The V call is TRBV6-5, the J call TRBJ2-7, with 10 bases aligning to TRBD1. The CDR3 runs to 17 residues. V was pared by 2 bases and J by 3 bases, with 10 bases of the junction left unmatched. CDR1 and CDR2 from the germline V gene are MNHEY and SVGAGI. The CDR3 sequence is CASSYGTGTGVHYEQYF. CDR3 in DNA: TGTGCCAGCAGTTACGGTACCGGGACAGGGGTCCACTACGAGCAGTACTTC.

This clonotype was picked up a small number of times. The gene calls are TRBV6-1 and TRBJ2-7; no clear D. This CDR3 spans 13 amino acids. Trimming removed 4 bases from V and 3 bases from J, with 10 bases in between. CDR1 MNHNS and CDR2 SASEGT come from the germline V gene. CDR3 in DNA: TGTGCCAGCAGTGCCGGGCCTAACTACGAGCAGTACTTC. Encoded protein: CASSAGPNYEQYF.

Here the CDR3 DNA reads TGTGCCAGCAGTTTAAGCAGGGGTGATCAGCCCCAGCATTTT. This codes for CASSLSRGDQPQHF. The V gene is TRBV28, the J gene TRBJ1-5; tentative D call: TRBD1 (6 bases). CDR1 MDHEN and CDR2 SYDVKM come from the germline V gene. Trimming shortened V by 2 bases and J by 5 bases, and 10 bases separated the two germline ends. This CDR3 comprises 14 residues.

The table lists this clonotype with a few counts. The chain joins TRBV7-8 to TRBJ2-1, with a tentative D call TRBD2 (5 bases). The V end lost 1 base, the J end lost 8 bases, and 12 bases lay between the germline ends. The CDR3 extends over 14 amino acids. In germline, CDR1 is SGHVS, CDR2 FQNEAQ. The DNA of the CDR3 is TGTGCCAGCAGCTTAGTTAGGGAGTGGGATGAGCAGTTCTTC. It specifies CASSLVREWDEQFF.

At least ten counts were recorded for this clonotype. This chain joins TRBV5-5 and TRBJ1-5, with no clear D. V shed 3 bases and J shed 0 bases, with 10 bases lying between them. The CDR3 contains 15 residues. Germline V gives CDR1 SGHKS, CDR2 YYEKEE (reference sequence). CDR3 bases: TGTGCCAGCAGCTCTTTAGGACCTAGCAATCAGCCCCAGCATTTT. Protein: CASSSLGPSNQPQHF.

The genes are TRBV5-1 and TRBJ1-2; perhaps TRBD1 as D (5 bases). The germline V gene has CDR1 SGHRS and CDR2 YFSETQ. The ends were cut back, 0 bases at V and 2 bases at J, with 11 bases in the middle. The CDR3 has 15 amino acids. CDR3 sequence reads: CASSLGQRENYGYTF. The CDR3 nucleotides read TGCGCCAGCAGCTTGGGACAGAGAGAGAACTATGGCTACACCTTC. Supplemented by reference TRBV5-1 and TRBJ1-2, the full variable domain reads KAGVTQTPRYLIKTRGQQVTLSCSPISGHRSVSWYQQTPGQGLQFLFEYFSETQRNKGNFPGRFSGRQFSNSRSEMNVSTLELGDSALYLCASSLGQRENYGYTFGSGTRLTVV.